This T cell receptor beta chain was sequenced for a study of cytomegalovirus exposure and HLA in healthy donors. This CDR3 has 15 residues. Trimming stripped 2 bases from V and 6 bases from J, with 16 bases between. Germline CDR1 and CDR2: LNHNV and YYDKDF (reference sequence). Regarding the study as a whole: First-cohort TCR clusters were later found to tend to co-occur in the 90 to 150 validation repertoires. Whilst most TCR sequences proved rare, a subset of public TCRs occurred across many donors. According to reports, the classifier identified cytomegalovirus status with high specificity and sensitivity.

Concerning this clone itself: What it recognizes is unknown.

The data were produced by immunoSEQ multiplex PCR, yet TCRdb's version contains in-frame clones alone and is incomplete. The sample yields more than 110,000 clones, around nine tenths seen once. The chain joins TRBV15 to TRBJ1-1; a possible D gene is TRBD1 (6 bases). This TCR was recovered from a woman under 30 in good health and CMV-seropositive. Sample: PBMCs. CDR3: CATSRSAGAYAEAFF. DNA for the CDR3: TGTGCCACCAGCAGATCGGCGGGGGCTTATGCTGAAGCTTTCTTT.